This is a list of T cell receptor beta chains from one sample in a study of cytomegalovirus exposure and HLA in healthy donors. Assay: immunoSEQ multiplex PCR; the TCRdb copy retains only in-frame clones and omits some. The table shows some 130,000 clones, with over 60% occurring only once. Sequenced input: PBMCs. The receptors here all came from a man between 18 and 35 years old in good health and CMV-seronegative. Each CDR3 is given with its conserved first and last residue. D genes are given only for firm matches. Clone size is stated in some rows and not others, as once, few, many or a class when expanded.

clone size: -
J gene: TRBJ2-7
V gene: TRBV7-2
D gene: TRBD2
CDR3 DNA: TGTGCCAGCAGCCCGTCCGGGACTAGCGGCGGGAGTGAGCAGTACTTC
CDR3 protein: CASSPSGTSGGSEQYF

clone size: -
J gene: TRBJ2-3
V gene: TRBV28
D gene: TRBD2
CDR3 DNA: TGTGCCAGCAGTTTGGGACTAGCGGGAAGAAACACAGATACGCAGTATTTT
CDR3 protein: CASSLGLAGRNTDTQYF

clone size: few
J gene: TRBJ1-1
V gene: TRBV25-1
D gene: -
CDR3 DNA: TGTGCCAGCAGCCACAGCGGACAGCTAAACACTGAAGCTTTCTTT
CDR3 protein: CASSHSGQLNTEAFF

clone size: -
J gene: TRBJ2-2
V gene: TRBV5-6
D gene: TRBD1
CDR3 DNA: TGTGCCAGCAGCTTAGAACAGGGGGTATTCACCGGGGAGCTGTTTTTT
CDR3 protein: CASSLEQGVFTGELFF

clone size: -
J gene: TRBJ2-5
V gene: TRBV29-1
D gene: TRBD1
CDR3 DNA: TGCAGCGCCACCCCCCTGGGACAGGGGAAGCAAGAGACCCAGTACTTC
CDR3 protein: CSATPLGQGKQETQYF

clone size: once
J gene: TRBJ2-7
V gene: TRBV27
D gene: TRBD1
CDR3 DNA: TGTGCCAGCAGTCGGTCCCGGGACAGAGACGAGCAGTACTTC
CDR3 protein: CASSRSRDRDEQYF

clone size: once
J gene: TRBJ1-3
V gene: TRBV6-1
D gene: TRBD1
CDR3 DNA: TGTGCCACCGACAGGGCTGGAAACACCATATATTTT
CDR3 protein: CATDRAGNTIYF

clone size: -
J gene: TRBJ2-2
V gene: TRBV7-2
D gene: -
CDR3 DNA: TGTGCCAGCAGCTTTACAGCGAACACCGGGGAGCTGTTTTTT
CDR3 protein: CASSFTANTGELFF

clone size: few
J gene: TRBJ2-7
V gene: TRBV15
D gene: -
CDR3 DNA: TGTGCCACCAGCAGAGATCGGCCCTCACCGGGTTACGAGCAGTACTTC
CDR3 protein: CATSRDRPSPGYEQYF

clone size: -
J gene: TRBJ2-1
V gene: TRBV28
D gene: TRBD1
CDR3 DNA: TGTGCCAGCAGTCCTCCCGGGACAGGGGCACTAATGGAGCAGTTCTTC
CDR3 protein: CASSPPGTGALMEQFF

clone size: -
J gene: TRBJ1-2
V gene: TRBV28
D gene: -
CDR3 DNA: TGTGCCAGCAGTTTATCGCCCTACGAGACAGGAGGAGGCTACACCTTC
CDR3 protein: CASSLSPYETGGGYTF

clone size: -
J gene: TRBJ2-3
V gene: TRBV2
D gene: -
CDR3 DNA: TGTGCCACAGTCCGGGGGACAGATACGCAGTATTTT
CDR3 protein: CATVRGTDTQYF

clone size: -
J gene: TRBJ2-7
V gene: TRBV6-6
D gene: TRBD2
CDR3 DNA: TGTGCCAGCAGTTACCAGGGACTAGCGATTAACGAGCAGTACTTC
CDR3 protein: CASSYQGLAINEQYF

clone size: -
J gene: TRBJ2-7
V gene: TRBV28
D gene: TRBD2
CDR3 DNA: TGTGCCAGCAGGGGGGGGGACCGGGTTAACTACGAGCAGTACTTC
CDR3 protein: CASRGGDRVNYEQYF

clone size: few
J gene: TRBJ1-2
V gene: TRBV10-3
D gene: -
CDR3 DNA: TGTGCCATCAGTGTAGGGGAAAGCTACACCTTC
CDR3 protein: CAISVGESYTF

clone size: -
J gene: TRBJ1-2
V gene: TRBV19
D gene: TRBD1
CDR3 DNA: TGTGCCAGTAGCCTACAGGGGTCTGAGGGCTACACCTTC
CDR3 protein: CASSLQGSEGYTF

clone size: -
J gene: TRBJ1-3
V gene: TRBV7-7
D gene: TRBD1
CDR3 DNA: TGTGCCAGCAGCTTGGGGACAGGCTCTGGAAACACCATATATTTT
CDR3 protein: CASSLGTGSGNTIYF

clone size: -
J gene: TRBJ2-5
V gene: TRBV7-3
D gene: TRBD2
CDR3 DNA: TGTGCCAGCAGTTCAGGACTAGCGGCTCGGGAGACCCAGTACTTC
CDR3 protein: CASSSGLAARETQYF

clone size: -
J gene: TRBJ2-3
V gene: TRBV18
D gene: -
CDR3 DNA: TGTGCCAGCTCACCTTTGGAGAGGCTCGGCCTCTCTAGCACAGATACGCAGTATTTT
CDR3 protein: CASSPLERLGLSSTDTQYF

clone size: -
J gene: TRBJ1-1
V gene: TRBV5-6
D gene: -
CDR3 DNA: TGTGCCAGCAGCCCCGAGGTCGGCAGGGTCAACACTGAAGCTTTCTTT
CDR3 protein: CASSPEVGRVNTEAFF

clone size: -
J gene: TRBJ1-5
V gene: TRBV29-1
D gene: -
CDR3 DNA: TGCAGCGTTGGAGAACAGATAAATCAGCCCCAGCATTTT
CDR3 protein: CSVGEQINQPQHF

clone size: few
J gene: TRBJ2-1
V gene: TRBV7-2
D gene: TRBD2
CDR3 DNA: TGTGCCAGCAGCTTAATGGGACTAGCGGGAAATGAGCAGTTCTTC
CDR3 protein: CASSLMGLAGNEQFF

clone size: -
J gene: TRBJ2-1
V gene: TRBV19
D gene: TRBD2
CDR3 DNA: TGTGCCAGTAGTATATTCGGGGGGCTAGCGGGAGACAATGAGCAGTTCTTC
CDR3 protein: CASSIFGGLAGDNEQFF

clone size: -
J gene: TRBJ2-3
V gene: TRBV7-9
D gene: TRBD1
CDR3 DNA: TGTGCCAGCAGCGGGGACAGGGGCAAGTATTTT
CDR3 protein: CASSGDRGKYF

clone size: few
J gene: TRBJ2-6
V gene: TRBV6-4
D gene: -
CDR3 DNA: TGTGCCAGCAGTGACGGGCGCTCTGGGGCCAACGTCCTGACTTTC
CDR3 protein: CASSDGRSGANVLTF

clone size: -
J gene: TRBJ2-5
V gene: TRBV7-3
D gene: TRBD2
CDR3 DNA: TGTGCCAGCAGCTTAGCAGGAGCGGGGGGGGAGACCCAGTACTTC
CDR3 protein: CASSLAGAGGETQYF

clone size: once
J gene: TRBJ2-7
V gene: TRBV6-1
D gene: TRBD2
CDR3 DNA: TGTGCCAGCAGTGACCTAGCGGGAGTTGACGGGCAGTACTTC
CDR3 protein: CASSDLAGVDGQYF

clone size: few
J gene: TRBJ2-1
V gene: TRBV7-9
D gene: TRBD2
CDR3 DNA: TGTGCCAGCAGCGCTCGACTAGCGGGAGCCTACAATGAGCAGTTCTTC
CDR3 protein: CASSARLAGAYNEQFF

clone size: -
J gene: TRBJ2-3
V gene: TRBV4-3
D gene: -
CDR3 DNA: TGCGCCAGCAGCGGGCGGGGCGGGAACACAGATACGCAGTATTTT
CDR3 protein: CASSGRGGNTDTQYF

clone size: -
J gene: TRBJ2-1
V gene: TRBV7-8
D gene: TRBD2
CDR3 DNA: TGTGCCAGCAGCGTTACCGGGACTAGCGCCCCCCCCGGGCAGTTCTTC
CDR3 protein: CASSVTGTSAPPGQFF

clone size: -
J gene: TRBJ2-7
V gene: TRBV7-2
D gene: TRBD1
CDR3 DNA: TGTGCCAGCACTATAGGGACAGGGAACTACGAGCAGTACTTC
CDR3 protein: CASTIGTGNYEQYF

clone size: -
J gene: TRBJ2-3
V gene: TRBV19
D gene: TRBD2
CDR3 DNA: TGTGCCAGTAGTGAGCGGGGCTACACAGATACGCAGTATTTT
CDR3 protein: CASSERGYTDTQYF

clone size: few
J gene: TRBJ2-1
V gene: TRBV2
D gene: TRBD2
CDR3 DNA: TGTGCCAGAGGACTAGCGGGGTACAATGAGCAGTTCTTC
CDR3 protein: CARGLAGYNEQFF

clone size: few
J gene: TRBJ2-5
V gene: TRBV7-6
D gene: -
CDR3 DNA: TGTGCCAGCAGCCTCCAGGCAGGAGGGGCTCAAGAGACCCAGTACTTC
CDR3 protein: CASSLQAGGAQETQYF